Below are 30 T cell receptor beta chains sequenced from a single sample in a study of cytomegalovirus exposure and HLA in healthy donors. PCR amplification relied on 60 Vbeta primers (plus 13 Jbeta primers). The repertoire was sequenced with immunoSEQ multiplex PCR; TCRdb's copy has only in-frame clones and lacks some. The sample holds around 140,000 clones. The sequenced material came from PBMCs. Source of these receptors: a male donor in good health and CMV-seronegative.

The V gene is TRBV18, the J gene TRBJ2-5; tentatively, D is TRBD2 (5 bases). The ends were cut back, 1 base at V and 7 bases at J, with 16 bases in the middle. This CDR3 contains 15 residues. Germline loops: CDR1 KGHSH, CDR2 LQKENI. The CDR3 bases are TGTGCCAGCTCACCACGTTCGGGGAATTCTGGGACCCAGTACTTC. Translated: CASSPRSGNSGTQYF.

This chain uses TRBV6-6 with TRBJ2-3; 10 nucleotides line up with TRBD2. The germline gives CDR1 MNHNY, CDR2 SVGAGI (reference sequence). V shed 1 base, J shed 10 bases, and the junction held 11 bases outside the gene matches. This CDR3 contains 16 residues. CDR3 sequence (DNA): TGTGCCAGCAGTTACTTTAGCGGGAGGCCCTTGGGCGCGCAGTATTTT. It specifies CASSYFSGRPLGAQYF.

J is TRBJ1-2 and V is TRBV6-5; D may be TRBD1 (5 bases). From germline, CDR1 is MNHEY and CDR2 SVGAGI. V lost 2 bases, J lost 4 bases, and 11 bases lay in between. This CDR3 spans 14 amino acids. CDR3 coding DNA: TGTGCCAGCAGTTACGGCAGGGAACTCTATGGCTACACCTTC. This codes for CASSYGRELYGYTF.

The chain combines TRBV7-6 with TRBJ2-1; 12 bases align to TRBD2. V lost 4 bases and J lost 8; bases outside the gene matches: 3. CDR1 is SGHVS and CDR2 is FNYEAQ in the germline V gene. The CDR3 runs 14 residues. CDR3 coding DNA: TGTGCCAGCAGCTCTAGCGGGAGGGCCGATGAGCAGTTCTTC. Residues: CASSSSGRADEQFF.

The chain combines TRBV25-1 with TRBJ1-6; TRBD1 agrees at 8 bases. Trimming took 2 bases from V and 6 from J; bases not matched to a gene: 6. Germline V gene data show CDR1 as MGHDK and CDR2 as SYGVNS. This CDR3 has 16 amino acids. CDR3 residues: CASSEGSGTGNSPLHF. CDR3 nucleotides: TGTGCCAGCAGTGAAGGGAGTGGGACAGGTAATTCACCCCTCCACTTT.

J is TRBJ1-5 and V is TRBV6-1; 7 nucleotides match TRBD1. CDR1 and CDR2 from the germline V gene are MNHNS and SASEGT. V gave up 2 bases and J gave up 0 bases; unmatched junction bases: 16. This CDR3 region has 20 residues. Here the CDR3 DNA reads TGTGCCAGCAGTGAACCCTTGGGACAGTCAGCATATCATAGCAATCAGCCCCAGCATTTT. Its protein product is CASSEPLGQSAYHSNQPQHF.

The chain combines TRBV5-4 with TRBJ2-6; 9 positions match TRBD2. V was clipped by 2 bases and J by 1 base; unmatched bases: 7. Germline V CDR1 and CDR2: SGHNT, YYREEE (reference sequence). The CDR3 is 18 residues long. The CDR3 DNA sequence: TGTGCCAGCAGCTTATTGGCTAGCGGGAAGTCTGGGGCCAACGTCCTGACTTTC. This codes for CASSLLASGKSGANVLTF.

The genes are TRBV19 and TRBJ1-2; TRBD1 matches at 7 bases. The J segment lost 3 bases and the V segment lost 3 bases, leaving 4 bases of the junction unmatched. Germline-derived CDR1 and CDR2 are LNHDA and SQIVND (reference sequence). The CDR3 runs to 14 residues. CDR3 sequence: CASSIQQGYYGYTF. The CDR3 nucleotides read TGTGCCAGTAGTATCCAACAGGGGTACTATGGCTACACCTTC.

The CDR3 DNA reads as TGTGCCAGCAGCCTCAAACCAGGGTTATGGGAAAAACTGTTTTTT. Its protein product is CASSLKPGLWEKLFF. This chain joins TRBV2 and TRBJ1-4; D perhaps matches TRBD1 (5 bases). This CDR3 spans 15 amino acids. V lost 6 bases to trimming and J lost 8 bases, with 19 bases between them. The germline V gene encodes CDR1 SNHLY and CDR2 FYNNEI.

The chain carries TRBV18 and TRBJ1-2; 9 bases are a match to TRBD1. Germline CDR1 reads KGHSH; CDR2 reads LQKENI. The CDR3 has 19 residues. With 0 bases clipped from V and 2 bases from J, the junction kept 13 bases outside the gene matches. CDR3 loop: CASSPPASYDGQGNYGYTF. DNA of the CDR3: TGTGCCAGCTCACCACCAGCTTCCTACGATGGACAGGGGAACTATGGCTACACCTTC.

The chain links TRBV19 to TRBJ1-2, with D perhaps TRBD1 (5 bases). CDR1 is LNHDA, CDR2 SQIVND, per germline (reference sequence). The CDR3 is made up of 11 amino acids. The ends were cut back, 7 bases at V and 14 bases at J, with 17 bases in the middle. CDR3: CASKGLSECTF. In DNA form, the CDR3 reads TGTGCCAGTAAGGGACTGTCGGAGTGTACCTTC.

In DNA form, the CDR3 reads TGCGCCAGCAGCTTACTCACTAGCGGGGGGGCCACAGATACGCAGTATTTT. Translating it yields CASSLLTSGGATDTQYF. This chain connects TRBV5-1 to TRBJ2-3, with 13 nucleotides matching TRBD2. Germline CDR1 and CDR2: SGHRS and YFSETQ. The CDR3 spans 17 residues. V was pared by 2 bases and J by 2 bases, with 5 bases of the junction left unmatched.

The J gene is TRBJ1-2, the V gene TRBV7-9; no clear D. This CDR3 is built from 15 residues. Germline-derived CDR1 and CDR2 are SEHNR and FQNEAQ (reference sequence). V was trimmed by 1 base and J by 4 bases, leaving 13 bases between them. The CDR3 DNA reads TGTGCCAGCAGCTTAGGCCCGAGTAGCGGCTATGGCTACACCTTC. It specifies CASSLGPSSGYGYTF.

The DNA for the CDR3 is TGTGCCAGTAGTATGAGATTCCCTTATAACACTGAAGCTTTCTTT. Amino acids: CASSMRFPYNTEAFF. The chain is built from TRBV19 and TRBJ1-1; D is unresolved. Per the germline V gene, CDR1 is LNHDA and CDR2 is SQIVND (reference sequence). This CDR3 is built from 15 residues. Between the trimmed V and J ends, which lost 3 bases and 2 bases, there was a span of 13 bases. The variable domain in full, with the rest retrieved from reference TRBV19 and TRBJ1-1, is DGGITQSPKYLFRKEGQNVTLSCEQNLNHDAMYWYRQDPGQGLRLIYYSQIVNDFQKGDIAEGYSVSREKKESFPLTVTSAQKNPTAFYLCASSMRFPYNTEAFFGQGTRLTVV.

CDR3 loop: CASSPSGSSYNEQFF. The CDR3 nucleotides read TGTGCCAGCAGTCCAAGCGGGAGCTCCTACAATGAGCAGTTCTTC. The chain has TRBV6-5 and TRBJ2-1, with TRBD2 matching over 8 bases. This CDR3 contains 15 residues. Germline trimming cut 5 bases from V and 0 bases from J; bases unmatched to any gene: 3. Germline V gene lookup returns CDR1 MNHEY and CDR2 SVGAGI.

This chain connects TRBV4-1 to TRBJ1-4; perhaps TRBD1 as D (5 bases). This CDR3 has 17 residues. The ends were cut back, 0 bases at V and 0 bases at J, with 11 bases in the middle. Germline V gene data show CDR1 as MGHRA and CDR2 as YSYEKL. The CDR3 loop is CASSQDPWGATNEKLFF. The CDR3 nucleotides read TGCGCCAGCAGCCAAGATCCTTGGGGGGCAACTAATGAAAAACTGTTTTTT.

This sequence joins TRBV9 and TRBJ1-1; D perhaps matches TRBD1 (5 bases). The CDR3 length is 13 residues. Trimming took off 10 bases at V and 3 bases at J, with 16 bases between the two ends. Germline CDR1 and CDR2: SGDLS and YYNGEE. CDR3 residues: CAGEQGGDTEAFF. The CDR3 DNA sequence: TGTGCCGGAGAGCAGGGAGGTGACACTGAAGCTTTCTTT.

V and J are TRBV9 and TRBJ1-1; 8 bases map to TRBD1. Germline V CDR1 and CDR2: SGDLS, YYNGEE. The junction had 7 bases not matched to a gene; V was cut back by 3 bases and J by 3 bases. The CDR3 runs 15 residues. CDR3 DNA: TGTGCCAGCAGCGACGGAGACAGGGGTCACACTGAAGCTTTCTTT. It translates to CASSDGDRGHTEAFF.

The chain is built from TRBV7-2 and TRBJ1-6, with D hard to call. The CDR3 totals 13 residues. Trimming shortened V by 2 bases and J by 8 bases, and 7 bases separated the two germline ends. Germline V lookup: CDR1 SGHTA, CDR2 FQGNSA. In DNA form, the CDR3 reads TGTGCCAGCAGCTTACGGGGAGATTCACCCCTCCACTTT. Encoded protein: CASSLRGDSPLHF.

This sequence joins TRBV18 and TRBJ1-2; D call uncertain. CDR1 and CDR2 from the germline V gene are KGHSH and LQKENI. V shed 5 bases and J shed 3 bases, with 13 bases lying between them. There are 14 residues in the CDR3. CDR3 bases: TGTGCCAGCTCATCGGTAGAAGAGGACTATGGCTACACCTTC. Its translation: CASSSVEEDYGYTF.

The V call is TRBV4-1, the J call TRBJ1-1; D possibly corresponds to TRBD1 (6 bases). CDR3 length equals 15 residues. The germline V gene has CDR1 MGHRA and CDR2 YSYEKL. V lost 0 bases and J 1 base, leaving 9 bases between the germline ends. The CDR3: CASSQERQANTEAFF. The CDR3 DNA is TGCGCCAGCAGCCAAGAACGACAGGCGAACACTGAAGCTTTCTTT.

This rearrangement joins TRBV29-1 to TRBJ1-1; maybe TRBD1 (6 bases). Germline V gives CDR1 SQVTM, CDR2 ANQGSEA. V lost 1 base and J 1 base, leaving 16 bases between the germline ends. This CDR3 is 16 amino acids long. The CDR3 DNA is TGCAGCGTTGAAGGGGACACCTTTTTTCAGAACACTGAAGCTTTCTTT. It specifies CSVEGDTFFQNTEAFF. The whole variable domain, remainder taken from reference TRBV29-1 and TRBJ1-1, is SAVISQKPSRDICQRGTSLTIQCQVDSQVTMMFWYRQQPGQSLTLIATANQGSEATYESGFVIDKFPISRPNLTFSTLTVSNMSPEDSSIYLCSVEGDTFFQNTEAFFGQGTRLTVV.

The gene calls are TRBV9 and TRBJ1-2; TRBD1 matches 8 bases. V shed 0 bases and J 3 bases; nucleotides not matched to a gene: 13. Germline V gives CDR1 SGDLS, CDR2 YYNGEE. This CDR3 region has 18 residues. CDR3 sequence: CASSVVHRGISKDYGYTF. The CDR3 DNA reads as TGTGCCAGCAGCGTAGTGCACAGGGGGATCAGTAAGGACTATGGCTACACCTTC.

This chain connects TRBV29-1 to TRBJ1-1; 8 bases map to TRBD1. This CDR3 is built from 15 residues. After removal of 3 bases from V and 1 base from J, the junction contained 7 bases not matched to a gene. Germline loops: CDR1 SQVTM, CDR2 ANQGSEA. CDR3 protein: CSVENTGTGNTEAFF. The CDR3 DNA follows: TGCAGCGTTGAGAATACCGGGACAGGGAACACTGAAGCTTTCTTT.

The chain uses TRBV6-5 and TRBJ1-1, with D unresolved. CDR3 length: 16 amino acids. Trimming removed 0 bases from V and 3 bases from J, with 14 bases in between. The germline V gene encodes CDR1 MNHEY and CDR2 SVGAGI. The CDR3, as DNA: TGTGCCAGCAGTTACTCGATTAGCCTCTGGTACACTGAAGCTTTCTTT. It specifies CASSYSISLWYTEAFF.

The DNA of the CDR3 is TGCGCCAGCAGTTCGACAGGGGGTGGAGAGACCCAGTACTTC. Residues: CASSSTGGGETQYF. The gene calls are TRBV5-1 and TRBJ2-5; 9 bases are shared with TRBD1. The CDR3 consists of 14 residues. Germline values: CDR1 SGHRS, CDR2 YFSETQ. V shed 5 bases and J 4 bases; nucleotides not matched to a gene: 6.

The chain has TRBV20-1 and TRBJ2-3; no clear D. Germline CDR1 reads DFQATT; CDR2 reads SNEGSKA (reference sequence). V lost 7 bases to trimming and J lost 6 bases, with 11 bases between them. This CDR3 spans 11 amino acids. CDR3 coding DNA: TGCAGTGTCCCGCGAACGGATACGCAGTATTTT. This sequence encodes CSVPRTDTQYF.

The rearrangement uses TRBV30 and TRBJ2-3, with 9 nucleotides matching TRBD2. Trimming took 3 bases from V and 6 from J; bases not matched to a gene: 4. The CDR3 totals 13 residues. Germline V CDR1 and CDR2: GTSNPN, SVGIG (reference sequence). For the CDR3, the DNA is TGTGCCTGGAGCCTAGCGGGGTGGGATACGCAGTATTTT. Its protein product is CAWSLAGWDTQYF.

The genes are TRBV27 and TRBJ1-2, with D unresolved. V gave up 3 bases and J gave up 0 bases, with 14 bases separating them. The CDR3 is made up of 16 amino acids. CDR1 is MNHEY, CDR2 SMNVEV, per germline (reference sequence). The CDR3 is CASSFMPGESNYGYTF. DNA of the CDR3: TGTGCCAGCAGTTTCATGCCGGGTGAATCTAACTATGGCTACACCTTC.

V gene TRBV6-5 combines with J gene TRBJ1-1; D gene uncertain. V was shortened by 7 bases and J by 6 bases, with 18 bases between the two germline ends. Germline CDR1 reads MNHEY; CDR2 reads SVGAGI. This CDR3 comprises 14 residues. The CDR3 DNA is TGTGCCAGCAACTCGGAAGTTCGGGGTGCTGAAGCTTTCTTT. Protein: CASNSEVRGAEAFF.